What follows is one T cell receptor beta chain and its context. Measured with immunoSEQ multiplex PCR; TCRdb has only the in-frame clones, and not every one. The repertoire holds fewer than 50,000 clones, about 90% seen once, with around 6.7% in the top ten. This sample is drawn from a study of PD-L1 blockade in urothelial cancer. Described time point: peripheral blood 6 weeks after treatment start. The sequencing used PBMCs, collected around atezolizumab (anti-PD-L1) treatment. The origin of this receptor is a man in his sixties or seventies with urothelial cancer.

The CDR3 DNA reads as TGTGCCAGCAGCCAGGGGACAGGCTACACTGAAGCTTTCTTT. Residues: CASSQGTGYTEAFF. This chain links TRBV7-3 with TRBJ1-1; 8 positions match TRBD1. This CDR3 is 14 amino acids long. Per the germline V gene, CDR1 is SGHTA and CDR2 is FQGTGA. The ends lost 5 bases at V and 3 bases at J; junction bases unmatched: 5.